A single T cell receptor (beta chain) is shown here with its context. The sample belongs to a study of blood T cell repertoires in COVID-19. Study summary: Whether acute or convalescent, the COVID-19 samples came from the United States, Italy and Spain. Nucleic acid was either cDNA or gDNA, and it came from T cells, B-cell-depleted T cells, or PBMCs.

V trimming: 6 bases; J trimming: 1 base; junction bases outside the gene matches: 5. Germline-derived CDR1 and CDR2 are MNHEY and SVGAGI. CDR3 size: 14 residues. How the authors handled the data: Cell counts per sample came from amplifying reference gene primers. TCRdb's copy holds only in-frame clones and misses some; the assay was immunoSEQ multiplex PCR. V, J and clone size derive from that table, while D and trimming were established from the DNA sequence. In the table there are about 150,000 clones, approximately 86% of which are singletons. This sequence joins TRBV6-5 and TRBJ2-5; TRBD1 matches at 7 bases. Sequenced material: peripheral blood. The source of this sequence is a man aged 65 to 85 with acute or convalescent COVID-19. CDR3 nucleotides: TGTGCCAGCAGACCGGGGACAGCCCAAGAGACCCAGTACTTC. It translates to CASRPGTAQETQYF.